The next 14 T cell receptor beta chains were all read from a single sample in a study of spatial heterogeneity in lung cancer. Documented time point: blood at routine non-recurrence follow-up after resection. In TCRdb, the 5' RACE reads were re-called with MiXCR into one record per CDR3 protein. The data show about 120,000 distinct CDR3 sequences, about 10% seen once. The sample consisted of PBMCs, taken at follow-up. The receptors were gathered from a female donor with early-stage non-small cell lung cancer.

This clonotype was seen more than once but under ten times. V usage is TRBV7-2 and J usage is TRBJ1-5, with 8 bases aligning to TRBD1. V dropped 5 bases and J dropped 4; count of bases not matched to a gene: 4. The CDR3 runs 14 residues. Germline CDR1 and CDR2: SGHTA and FQGNSA. The CDR3 DNA reads TGTGCCAGCAGCGGACAGGGACCAAATCAGCCCCAGCATTTT. Amino acid sequence: CASSGQGPNQPQHF.

The table lists this clonotype with a few counts. This sequence joins TRBV5-1 and TRBJ2-7; 9 positions match TRBD1. The CDR3 has 16 residues. In germline, CDR1 is SGHRS, CDR2 YFSETQ. The trim removed 2 bases at V and 0 bases at J, leaving 6 bases unmatched. CDR3 sequence reads: CASSFAGGQGSYEQYF. CDR3 sequence (DNA): TGCGCCAGCAGCTTCGCAGGGGGACAGGGCTCCTACGAGCAGTACTTC.

This clonotype was picked up a small number of times. The chain couples TRBV6-1 to TRBJ2-7; TRBD1 is a possible D gene (6 bases). Looked up from germline, CDR1 is MNHNS and CDR2 is SASEGT. Trimming shortened V by 6 bases and J by 5 bases, and 20 bases separated the two germline ends. This CDR3 has 15 amino acids. This chain's CDR3 is CASRLTGLIRDEQYF. CDR3 nucleotide sequence: TGTGCCAGCAGGTTGACAGGTCTTATTAGGGACGAGCAGTACTTC.

This clonotype was detected ten times or more. V is TRBV10-2 and J is TRBJ2-1; D remains unclear. V lost 7 bases and J 9 bases, leaving 16 bases between the germline ends. CDR3 length: 13 amino acids. CDR1 and CDR2 (germline): WSHSY, SAAADI. CDR3 region: CASTQSVAGEQFF. CDR3 in DNA: TGCGCCAGCACCCAAAGTGTGGCTGGTGAGCAGTTCTTC.

This clonotype was counted only a few times. The gene calls are TRBV29-1 and TRBJ2-1; D not certain. CDR1 is SQVTM and CDR2 is ANQGSEA in the germline V gene. V lost 0 bases, J lost 9 bases, and 6 bases lay in between. The CDR3 extends over 11 amino acids. DNA of the CDR3: TGCAGCGTTGAAGATGGCCTTGAGCAGTTCTTC. Encoded protein: CSVEDGLEQFF.

The sample holds a few counts of this clonotype. The chain couples TRBV28 to TRBJ1-5; 7 bases align to TRBD1. The CDR3 has 16 amino acids. Germline V CDR1 and CDR2: MDHEN, SYDVKM. With V trimmed by 5 bases and J by 0 bases, 7 bases remained unmatched. CDR3 in DNA: TGTGCCAGCAGTCAGGGGGGACGGGATAGCAATCAGCCCCAGCATTTT. This codes for CASSQGGRDSNQPQHF.

This clonotype has just a few counts. V is TRBV12-3 or TRBV12-4 and J is TRBJ2-6; D unresolved. Trimming removed 7 bases at V and 2 bases at J, with 6 bases between. This CDR3 is built from 13 residues. In DNA form, the CDR3 reads TGTGCCAGCACCGTCGCTGGGGCCAACGTCCTGACTTTC. Encoded protein: CASTVAGANVLTF.

The CDR3 here is CSVEPRFPRPEAFF. The CDR3 DNA sequence: TGCAGCGTTGAACCCAGGTTCCCCCGTCCTGAAGCTTTCTTT. The rearrangement joins TRBV29-1 to TRBJ1-1; D gene ambiguous. Germline V gives CDR1 SQVTM, CDR2 ANQGSEA. The CDR3 consists of 14 residues. V was pared by 2 bases and J by 6 bases, with 16 bases between.

This clonotype was detected many times. The chain combines TRBV28 with TRBJ2-2; 8 positions agree with TRBD2. Trimming took 6 bases from V and 7 from J; bases not matched to a gene: 7. CDR3 length: 14 amino acids. Per the germline V gene, CDR1 is MDHEN and CDR2 is SYDVKM. The DNA for the CDR3 is TGTGCCAGCAGGCGAAGACTAGCGATCGGGGAGCTGTTTTTT. This gives the protein CASRRRLAIGELFF.

This clonotype turned up a few times. The chain recombines TRBV7-9 with TRBJ2-7; 8 bases map to TRBD1. The germline V gene encodes CDR1 SEHNR and CDR2 FQNEAQ (reference sequence). The CDR3 is 15 amino acids. The J segment lost 2 bases and the V segment lost 5 bases, leaving 8 bases of the junction unmatched. The CDR3 sequence is CASSPPRTGTYEQYV. The CDR3 DNA is TGTGCCAGCAGCCCCCCCCGGACAGGGACCTACGAGCAGTACGTC.

This chain uses TRBV12-3 or TRBV12-4 with TRBJ1-2; D may be TRBD1 (5 bases). The CDR3 is made up of 13 amino acids. V was pared by 4 bases and J by 4 bases, with 10 bases between. CDR3 DNA sequence: TGTGCCAGCAGTTCCCTAGGGGTCTATGGCTACACCTTC. As protein: CASSSLGVYGYTF.

This clonotype occurred a few times. V is TRBV30 and J is TRBJ2-1; TRBD2 might be the D (6 bases). The CDR3 sequence is 14 residues long. Germline loops: CDR1 GTSNPN, CDR2 SVGIG (reference sequence). The V end was cut by 0 bases, the J end by 2 bases, with 8 bases between. The CDR3 DNA is TGTGCCTGGAGTGTCGGAGGGACCTACAATGAGCAGTTCTTC. This sequence encodes CAWSVGGTYNEQFF.

This clonotype was seen more than once but under ten times. Written as DNA, the CDR3 is TGTGCCAGCAGTTACGAGTACAGGGCCTACGAGCAGTACTTC. Its protein is CASSYEYRAYEQYF. This chain connects TRBV27 to TRBJ2-7; possible D gene TRBD1, 6 bases. The germline V gene has CDR1 MNHEY and CDR2 SMNVEV (reference sequence). V was pared by 4 bases and J by 2 bases, with 12 bases between. The length of the CDR3 is 14 residues.

This clonotype came up many times. J is TRBJ2-5 and V is TRBV28; D might be TRBD2 (6 bases). The CDR3 runs 13 residues. V was clipped by 8 bases and J by 4 bases, with 14 bases between them. Per the germline V gene, CDR1 is MDHEN and CDR2 is SYDVKM. CDR3 residues: CASRLEGLETQYF. The CDR3 DNA reads TGTGCCAGCCGACTGGAGGGATTAGAGACCCAGTACTTC.